This paragraph reports one T cell receptor beta chain. This receptor's antigen is unknown. No much larger clone is present one base from it, and per-base qualities are unavailable. TCRbeta CDR3 regions were amplified from genomic DNA by a two-step, bias-controlled multiplex PCR. Primers specific for every TRBV and TRBJ gene segment were included in the multiplex PCR. The immunoSEQ Assay was used to generate TCRbeta repertoire data. The original methods were these. To merge closely related sequences, reads went through filtering and clustering using a relative-frequency ratio and a modified nearest-neighbor algorithm. IMGT annotation was followed for the assignment of V, D and J genes to CDR3 sequences. Template counts were quantified against synthetic TCR CDR3 analog sequences and normalized for PCR amplification bias. Analyses were restricted to unique productive sequences, meaning in-frame CDR3 sequences without stop codons. Clonality, defined as 1 minus Pielou's evenness, and iChao1 richness were computed with the immunoSEQ Analyzer software. JMP was used for statistical testing, with Student's t-test or a non-parametric test applied depending on Shapiro-Wilk normality results. As stored in TCRdb, this immuneACCESS dataset retains in-frame rearrangements with V and J assigned. A fraction of the clones does not appear; measured against another copy, unresolved V genes explain less than half of the discrepancy, and the remainder lacks a known reason. The DNA gave D and trimming, while V, J and clone size come from that table. Counted in this sample were about 23,000 clones; about 91% of them appeared once. The ten largest clones represent approximately 0.95% of the sample.

Preterm samples were obtained from four extremely preterm deliveries at roughly 22-28 weeks of gestation. Exclusion from the study was applied to pregnancies with fetal demise, active maternal HSV infection or known maternal HIV infection. A FACSAria III cell sorter was used to sort live, Annexin V-negative naive CD8+ T cells (CD3+CD8+CD45RA+CCR7+). Each sample yielded roughly 20,000 to 110,000 sorted naive CD8+ T cells. Preassembled standardized sampling kits were used to collect mixed venous-arterial cord blood. Cord blood was held at room temperature, and processing was completed within 4 hours of collection. Ficoll-Paque density gradient centrifugation was used to isolate mononuclear cells from diluted blood. Before sorting, mononuclear cells were cryopreserved in 10% DMSO plus 90% FBS and kept long term at -150 degrees C. Annexin V and antibodies against CD3, CD8, CCR7 and CD45RA were used to stain the thawed cells. The DNeasy Blood and Tissue Kit was used to extract genomic DNA from snap-frozen pellets of sorted cells.

The sample belongs to a study of naive CD8 T cells in extremely preterm neonates (dated by TCRdb to the late 2010s). Concerning the study at large: TCRbeta CDR3 repertoires of sorted naive CD8+ T cells were compared across four age groups: extremely preterm neonates, term neonates, young children and adults. What the authors observed across the whole study: Prospective longitudinal studies of preterm and term neonates were called for by the authors so that T cell development could be tracked within individuals. The authors noted a small sample size and variable productive template counts among preterm samples as limitations. Preterm neonates showed significantly lower iChao1 richness than every other age group (p < 0.05) along with an even clone distribution, indicating a less rich repertoire. A larger fraction of CDR3 nucleotide sequences was shared among preterm neonates (approximately 2.5%) than among term neonates (roughly 0.4%), young children (0.03%) and adults (around 0.01%). Preterm CDR3s were shorter, with fewer N additions and less junctional trimming, and were closer to germline than those of older groups.

The CDR3 measures 12 amino acids from cysteine to phenylalanine. Only the CDR3 region is kept as DNA, spanning 36 bases read in frame from base 1. Relative to germline, V is 0 bases shorter and J is 6 bases shorter, with 5 bases between their ends. Reading the germline V gene gives CDR1 SGDLS and CDR2 YYNGEE. What was sequenced was naive CD8+ T cells from cord blood. This TCR was sampled from a boy who was born preterm. The rearranged chain carries TRBV9 and TRBJ2-3, with TRBD1 perhaps the D gene, on 5 matching bases. DNA sequence: TGTGCCAGCAGCGTAGGGGGCGATACGCAGTATTTT. This sequence encodes CASSVGGDTQYF.